The clone carrying this T cell receptor beta chain was recorded at least ten times. The antigen remains unidentified. In the sort, naive CD8 T cells were defined as CD8+CD4-CCR7+CD45RA+. The record originates from a study of molecular identifiers for immune sequencing clone quantification. Study as a whole: Five portions were made in replicates from RNA of roughly 20,000 or 100,000 naive CD8 cells, and four underwent sequencing. General study results and limits: Detecting spiked Jurkat TCR RNA from one cell among about 910,000 naive cells was reportedly possible.

CDR1 is LGHNA and CDR2 is YSLEER in the germline V gene. Deletions cut 0 bases from V and 1 base from J, with 9 bases between. CDR3 length: 15 residues. It was with previously described methods and listed TCR primers that bulk TCR libraries were made. In TCRdb, the PCR reads were re-called with MiXCR into one record per CDR3 protein. The sample contains about 640,000 distinct CDR3 sequences, 15% to 20% of which appear only once. The TCR sequence derives from a human donor in good health. Some libraries in this study had Jurkat cell RNA spiked in. V and J are TRBV4-3 and TRBJ1-1; D unresolved. Sequences were obtained from naive CD8+ T cells from blood, with Jurkat cell RNA spiked in. The subset is: FACS-sorted CD8+CD4-CCR7+CD45RA+ naive T cells. The CDR3 sequence is CASSQDWISNTEAFF. The CDR3 DNA reads as TGCGCCAGCAGCCAAGATTGGATATCGAACACTGAAGCTTTCTTT.